The following is a T cell receptor (beta chain) sequence with its context. Its target is unknown. This entry is derived from a study of cytomegalovirus exposure and HLA in healthy donors. Study-level points and caveats: V- and J-gene trimming of TCR beta was linked (in a later analysis) to a missense DCLRE1C variant. The dataset shows that most TCR sequences were rare, while some public TCRs occurred in many donors. Available immune exposure information was restricted to CMV serostatus only. Later analysis suggested links between common viral pathogens and several top significant clusters.

In the PCR, 60 Vbeta and 13 Jbeta primers were used. Sequenced by immunoSEQ multiplex PCR; TCRdb stores in-frame clones only, minus some. Among under 200,000 clones, 78% were seen once, and the ten largest hold around 6.1%. This CDR3 is 13 amino acids long. Germline assignment: CDR1 MNHEY and CDR2 SMNVEV (reference sequence). Trimming shortened V by 5 bases and J by 7 bases, and 11 bases separated the two germline ends. Sample: PBMCs. V gene TRBV27 combines with J gene TRBJ1-4; perhaps TRBD1 as D (6 bases). This TCR derives from a woman aged 25 to 39 in good health and CMV-seropositive. CDR3 loop: CASSRLGGEKLFF. The CDR3 DNA follows: TGTGCCAGCAGTCGGTTAGGGGGTGAAAAACTGTTTTTT.